This TCR beta chain was observed in a study of breast tumors, draining lymph nodes, adjacent tissues. The study, taken as a whole, reports: Data fit most tumor T cells coming from lymph node, expanding in tumor. Tumor and nontumor repertoires were significantly more similar in luminal-like than in basal-like breast cancer. Tumor T cell lymph node origin was a supported hypothesis, not proven. Tumors had less TCR diversity than lymph nodes, more than nontumor tissue.

Samples came from axillary lymph nodes draining the breast cancer. The CDR3 extends over 16 amino acids. The V gene's germline CDR1 is SGHKS and CDR2 YYEKEE (reference sequence). Trimming pared 0 bases from V and 3 bases from J, leaving 16 bases between. Regarding this clonotype: Its antigen is still unknown.

MiXCR, run by TCRdb on the multiplex PCR reads, gives a single entry per CDR3 protein. The sample lists about 180,000 distinct CDR3 sequences, 30% to 40% occurring once. The source of this sequence is a female donor with breast cancer. Some clones in this sample may be carry-over from other donors' samples. The sample consisted of axillary lymph node tissue. This chain uses TRBV5-5 with TRBJ2-7; TRBD2 is a possible D gene (5 bases). CDR3 in amino acids: CASSLAWPSQIYEQYF. CDR3 coding DNA: TGTGCCAGCAGCTTGGCCTGGCCTAGCCAAATCTACGAGCAGTACTTC.